The clone carrying this T cell receptor (beta chain) was picked up one time. Authors' data handling: Using reference gene primer amplification, nucleated cell counts were estimated. Generated by immunoSEQ multiplex PCR, the TCRdb table keeps only in-frame clones and is missing some. V and J calls and clone size come straight from that table; D and trimming were deduced from the DNA. This repertoire shows under 300,000 clones, about 90% found once; its top ten account for about 12%. This specimen belongs to a study of blood T cell repertoires in COVID-19. The overall study: The study drew acute and convalescent COVID-19 samples from the United States, Italy and Spain. Sources were T cells, B-cell-depleted T cells, or PBMCs; the material itself was cDNA or gDNA.

Unmatched junction bases numbered 9, after V lost 2 bases and J lost 1 base. CDR1 is SGHRS, CDR2 YFSETQ, per germline. The CDR3 is 17 amino acids. Material for sequencing was peripheral blood. The TCR was taken from a woman in her thirties with COVID-19, enrolled during active disease. The chain joins TRBV5-1 to TRBJ2-4, with 7 bases aligning to TRBD2. CDR3 coding DNA: TGCGCCAGCAGCTTCCTTCTGCGGGGGAGGGCCAAAAACATTCAGTACTTC. Amino acid sequence: CASSFLLRGRAKNIQYF. Full variable domain (remainder filled in from reference TRBV5-1 and TRBJ2-4): KAGVTQTPRYLIKTRGQQVTLSCSPISGHRSVSWYQQTPGQGLQFLFEYFSETQRNKGNFPGRFSGRQFSNSRSEMNVSTLELGDSALYLCASSFLLRGRAKNIQYFGAGTRLSVL.